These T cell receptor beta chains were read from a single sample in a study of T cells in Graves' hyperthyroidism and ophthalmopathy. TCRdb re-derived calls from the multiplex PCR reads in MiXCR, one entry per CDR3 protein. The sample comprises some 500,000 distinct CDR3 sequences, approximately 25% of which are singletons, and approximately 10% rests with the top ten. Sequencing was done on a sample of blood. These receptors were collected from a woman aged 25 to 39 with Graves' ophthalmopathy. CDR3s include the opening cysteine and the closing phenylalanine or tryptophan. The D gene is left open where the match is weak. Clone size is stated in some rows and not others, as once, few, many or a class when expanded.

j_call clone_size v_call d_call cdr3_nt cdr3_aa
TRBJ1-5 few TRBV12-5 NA TGTGCTAGTCGTTTGCAAGATCAGCCCCAGCATTTT CASRLQDQPQHF
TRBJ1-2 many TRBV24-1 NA TGTGCCACCAGTGGGGAGCCGGACTATGGCTACACCTTC CATSGEPDYGYTF
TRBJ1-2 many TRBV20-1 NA TGCAGTGCTAGTGTGGATATCTCTGGCTACACCTTC CSASVDISGYTF
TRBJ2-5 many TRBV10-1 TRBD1 TGCGCCAGCAGCAACACAGGGGAAGAGACCCAGTACTTC CASSNTGEETQYF
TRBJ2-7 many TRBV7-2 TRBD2 TGTGCCAGCAGCTTAGCGGCCGGGGGGGGCTCCTACGAGCAGTACTTC CASSLAAGGGSYEQYF
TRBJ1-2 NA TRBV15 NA TGTGCCACCAGCAGAGATCCAGGAGTTAACTATGGCTACACCTTC CATSRDPGVNYGYTF
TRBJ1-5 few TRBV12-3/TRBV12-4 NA TGTGCCAGCAGTATGGAACGGGGACAGCCCCAGCATTTT CASSMERGQPQHF
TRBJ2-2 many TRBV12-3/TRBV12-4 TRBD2 TGTGCCAGCAGAATAGGCGGGGGGCAGAACACCGGGGAGCTGTTTTTT CASRIGGGQNTGELFF
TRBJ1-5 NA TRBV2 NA TGTGCCAGCAGTGGTCACTATGGCAATCCGGGCCAGCCCCAGCATTTT CASSGHYGNPGQPQHF
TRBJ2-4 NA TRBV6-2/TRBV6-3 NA TGTGCCAGCAGTTACCAGGGGGCCAAAAACATTCAGTACTTC CASSYQGAKNIQYF
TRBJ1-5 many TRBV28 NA TGTGCCAGCAGTAAAGGGCGGATAAATCAGCCCCAGCATTTT CASSKGRINQPQHF
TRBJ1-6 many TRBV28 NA TGTGCCAGCAGAGGCGGGGTTTCCCGTATTCATTCACCCCTCCACTTT CASRGGVSRIHSPLHF
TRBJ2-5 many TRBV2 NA TGTGCCAGCGGGGGATCCTTAGACAGACAAGAGACCCAGTACTTC CASGGSLDRQETQYF
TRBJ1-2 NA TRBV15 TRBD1 TGTGCCACCAGCAAAGGGACAGGGGACATACCCTATGGCTACACCTTC CATSKGTGDIPYGYTF
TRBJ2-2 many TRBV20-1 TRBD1 TGCAGTGCTAGAGCCACACAGGGGGCAGGGGGGGAGCTGTTTTTT CSARATQGAGGELFF
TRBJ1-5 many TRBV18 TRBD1 TGTGCCAGCTCACCACAAGGGGGCCGTGAGGAGCCCCAGCATTTT CASSPQGGREEPQHF
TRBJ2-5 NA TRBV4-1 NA TGCGCCAGCAGCCCACCTGGGGGGCAGGGAGAGACCCAGTACTTC CASSPPGGQGETQYF
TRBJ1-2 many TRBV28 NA TGTGCCAGCAGTTTAGTCAGATATGGCTACACCTTC CASSLVRYGYTF
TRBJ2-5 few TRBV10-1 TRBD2 TGCGCCAGCACCGGGACTAGCGGGACCCAGTACTTC CASTGTSGTQYF
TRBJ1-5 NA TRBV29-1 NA TGCAGCGTGGCATCGCAGGATAGCAATCAGCCCCAGCATTTT CSVASQDSNQPQHF
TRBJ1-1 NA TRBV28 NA TGTGCCAGCAGTTTGGGGGGATCATACGTCACTGAAGCTTTCTTT CASSLGGSYVTEAFF
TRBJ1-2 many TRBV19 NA TGTGCCAGTAGTATTCAAGGGGGAGCTAACTATGGCTACACCTTC CASSIQGGANYGYTF
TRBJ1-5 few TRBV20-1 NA TGCAGTGCTAGAGATCTTCGTAAGGCAGGGGTCCAGCCCCAGCATTTT CSARDLRKAGVQPQHF
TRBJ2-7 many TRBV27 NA TGTGCCAGCAGTACCAGGTTTGGGCTCGAGCAGTACTTC CASSTRFGLEQYF
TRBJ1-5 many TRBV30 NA TGTGCCTGGAACTCGGGACCCAATAGCAATCAGCCCCAGCATTTT CAWNSGPNSNQPQHF
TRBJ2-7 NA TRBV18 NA TGTGCCAGCTCACCACGAGAGGGGGGCGAGCAGTACTTC CASSPREGGEQYF
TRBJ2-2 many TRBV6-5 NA TGTGCCAGCAGTTACACCGATACAGGGCTCGGGGAGCTGTTTTTT CASSYTDTGLGELFF
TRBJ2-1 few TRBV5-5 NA TGTGCCAGCAGCTTGAGGGGTGGCTCCTACAATGAGCAGTTCTTC CASSLRGGSYNEQFF
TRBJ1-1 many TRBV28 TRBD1 TGTGCCAGCAGTACCACAGGGGGCGGTCAACAGTCTGAAGCTTTCTTT CASSTTGGGQQSEAFF
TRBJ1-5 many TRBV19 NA TGTGCCAGTAGTATCCTGGCTGGGCCTCAGCCCCAGCATTTT CASSILAGPQPQHF
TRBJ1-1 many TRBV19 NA TGTGCCAGTAGTACCCTCGGGGGTGGAGCTTTCTTT CASSTLGGGAFF
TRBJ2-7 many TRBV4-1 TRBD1 TGCGCCAGCAGCCAAGATAGACAGGGGGCCTACGAGCAGTACTTC CASSQDRQGAYEQYF
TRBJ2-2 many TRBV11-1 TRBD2 TGTGCCAGCAGCTCGACCGCACTAGCGGGGATAGCGATCGGGGAGCTGTTTTTT CASSSTALAGIAIGELFF